These T cell receptor beta chains were read from a single sample in a study of OX40 agonist ivuxolimab in advanced cancers. Libraries were prepared by immunoSEQ multiplex PCR; TCRdb keeps only in-frame clonotypes and omits some of them. This table holds about 140,000 clones, roughly 91% found once. The source was CD4+ or CD8+ T cells sorted from blood, collected in a trial of the OX40 agonist ivuxolimab. The receptors here all came from an adult with an advanced solid tumor such as melanoma, head and neck, liver or kidney cancer. Both conserved end residues are part of each CDR3. The D gene is left open where the match is weak. The listing skips clone size in some rows; elsewhere it reads once, few, many or a size class.

v_call	j_call	d_call	clone_size	cdr3_aa	cdr3_nt
TRBV19	TRBJ1-4	NA	NA	CASRKTGPNEKLFF	TGTGCCAGTAGGAAAACGGGGCCTAATGAAAAACTGTTTTTT
TRBV18	TRBJ2-7	NA	NA	CASTPFTEPGYEQYF	TGTGCCAGCACCCCTTTCACCGAACCCGGCTACGAGCAGTACTTC
TRBV7-2	TRBJ2-7	TRBD2	NA	CASSLVGLAGGLVPYEQYF	TGTGCCAGCAGCTTAGTAGGGCTAGCGGGGGGGCTCGTACCCTACGAGCAGTACTTC
TRBV5-1	TRBJ1-2	NA	NA	CASSLQGVDGYTF	TGCGCCAGCAGCTTGCAGGGAGTAGATGGCTACACCTTC
TRBV7-2	TRBJ2-1	NA	NA	CASSLHPGPYKQFF	TGTGCCAGCAGCTTACACCCCGGGCCTTATAAGCAGTTCTTC
TRBV10-1	TRBJ2-3	TRBD1	NA	CASSEAGTGESDTQYF	TGCGCCAGCAGTGAGGCCGGGACAGGGGAATCAGATACGCAGTATTTT
TRBV15	TRBJ2-2	TRBD2	NA	CATSSNRLAGFTGELFF	TGTGCCACCAGCTCAAACCGACTAGCGGGCTTCACCGGGGAGCTGTTTTTT
TRBV10-3	TRBJ2-5	TRBD2	once	CAISPSGGQQETQYF	TGTGCCATCAGCCCTAGCGGGGGACAACAAGAGACCCAGTACTTC
TRBV28	TRBJ1-3	NA	NA	CASSPGGGSGNTIYF	TGTGCCAGCAGTCCCGGCGGGGGCTCTGGAAACACCATATATTTT
TRBV6-1	TRBJ2-7	TRBD2	NA	CASSESSGGGREQYF	TGTGCCAGCAGTGAATCTAGCGGGGGGGGTCGCGAGCAGTACTTC
TRBV5-1	TRBJ1-6	NA	NA	CASSPLPGREEPLHF	TGCGCCAGCAGCCCACTGCCGGGACGGGAAGAACCCCTCCACTTT
TRBV19	TRBJ1-2	NA	NA	CATESRTAYGYTF	TGTGCCACAGAATCGCGGACAGCCTATGGCTACACCTTC
TRBV4-1	TRBJ2-7	TRBD1	NA	CASSRVGQGRYSYEQYF	TGCGCCAGCAGCCGAGTGGGACAGGGGCGATACTCCTACGAGCAGTACTTC
TRBV27	TRBJ1-1	NA	once	CASTQSNTEAFF	TGTGCCAGCACCCAAAGTAACACTGAAGCTTTCTTT
TRBV10-3	TRBJ1-2	TRBD1	few	CAVETGGGINGYTF	TGTGCCGTCGAGACAGGGGGCGGAATAAATGGCTACACCTTC
TRBV10-2	TRBJ1-5	NA	NA	CASKGEGTPPQHF	TGCGCCAGCAAGGGGGAGGGGACCCCGCCCCAGCATTTT
TRBV18	TRBJ1-4	NA	NA	CASSPIGGANEKLFF	TGTGCCAGCTCACCGATAGGCGGGGCTAATGAAAAACTGTTTTTT
TRBV5-1	TRBJ2-2	TRBD2	NA	CASSPGLAGSGELFF	TGCGCCAGCAGCCCGGGACTAGCGGGGTCCGGGGAGCTGTTTTTT
TRBV5-4	TRBJ1-1	NA	once	CASSRGTVNTEAFF	TGCGCCAGCAGCCGGGGGACGGTGAACACTGAAGCTTTCTTT
TRBV7-2	TRBJ2-3	NA	NA	CASSPTGFSDTQYF	TGTGCCAGCAGCCCCACAGGGTTCTCAGATACGCAGTATTTT
TRBV28	TRBJ1-4	NA	NA	CASSYWGGATNEKLFF	TGTGCCAGCAGTTATTGGGGCGGTGCAACTAATGAAAAACTGTTTTTT
TRBV11-3	TRBJ2-1	NA	NA	CASSFGNEQFF	TGTGCCAGCAGCTTCGGTAATGAGCAGTTCTTC
TRBV4-1	TRBJ1-2	NA	NA	CASSLGGAGRNYGYTF	TGCGCCAGCAGCCTCGGAGGGGCCGGCCGAAACTATGGCTACACCTTC
TRBV30	TRBJ2-5	NA	NA	CAWSDGGGGETQYF	TGTGCCTGGAGTGATGGGGGCGGAGGGGAGACCCAGTACTTC
TRBV19	TRBJ1-5	NA	NA	CASQWQQVSNQPQHF	TGTGCCAGTCAGTGGCAGCAGGTTAGCAATCAGCCCCAGCATTTT
TRBV18	TRBJ1-4	TRBD1	NA	CASSTRDSSNEKLFF	TGTGCCAGCTCAACCCGGGACAGCTCTAATGAAAAACTGTTTTTT
TRBV5-8	TRBJ2-7	TRBD2	NA	CASSTTTSGREYEQYF	TGTGCCAGCAGCACAACAACTAGCGGGAGGGAGTACGAGCAGTACTTC
TRBV19	TRBJ2-5	NA	once	CASSVGDGETQYF	TGTGCCAGTAGTGTGGGGGATGGGGAGACCCAGTACTTC
TRBV29-1	TRBJ1-4	NA	NA	CSVRATNEKLFF	TGCAGCGTTCGAGCAACTAATGAAAAACTGTTTTTT
TRBV28	TRBJ1-4	NA	NA	CASSDSRPVATNEKLFF	TGTGCCAGCAGTGACTCTCGCCCCGTTGCAACTAATGAAAAACTGTTTTTT
TRBV7-3	TRBJ2-1	NA	once	CASSLKAPGTKYNEQFF	TGTGCCAGCAGCTTAAAGGCCCCCGGGACCAAATACAATGAGCAGTTCTTC
TRBV25-1	TRBJ2-5	NA	once	CASSEGKGSRQETQYF	TGTGCCAGCAGTGAAGGAAAGGGGAGTCGCCAAGAGACCCAGTACTTC
TRBV19	TRBJ2-1	NA	NA	CASSIYWSDEQFF	TGTGCCAGTAGTATTTATTGGTCGGATGAGCAGTTCTTC